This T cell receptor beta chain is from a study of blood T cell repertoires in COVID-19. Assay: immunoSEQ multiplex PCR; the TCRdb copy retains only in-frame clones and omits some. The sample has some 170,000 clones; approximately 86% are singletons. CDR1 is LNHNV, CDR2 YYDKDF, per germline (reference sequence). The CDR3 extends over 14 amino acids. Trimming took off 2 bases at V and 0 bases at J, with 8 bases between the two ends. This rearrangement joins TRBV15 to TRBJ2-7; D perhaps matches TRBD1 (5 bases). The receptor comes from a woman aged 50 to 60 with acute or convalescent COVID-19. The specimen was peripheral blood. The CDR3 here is CATSRTRDSYEQYF. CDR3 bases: TGTGCCACCAGCAGAACCAGGGACTCCTACGAGCAGTACTTC.